This T cell receptor (beta chain) originates from a study of siplizumab effects on memory and regulatory T cells. Libraries were prepared by immunoSEQ multiplex PCR; TCRdb keeps only in-frame clonotypes and omits some of them. The table shows approximately 70,000 clones, with about 90% occurring only once. General study findings and limits: A small minority of alloreactive clones were mapped to unstimulated subsets. Naive T cells were seen as more diverse than memory cells and as major alloresponse contributors.

The germline V gene has CDR1 SNHLY and CDR2 FYNNEI. V was cut by 9 bases and J by 0 bases, with 15 bases left in between. This CDR3 has 14 amino acids. Comments on this clone: Its antigen is unknown.

Sequencing was carried out using CD8+ T cells sorted from blood. This clonotype originated in a human donor in good health. The rearrangement links TRBV2 to TRBJ2-7; TRBD1 or TRBD2 may be the D gene (5 bases each). The CDR3 reads CARDRDEGSYEQYF. The DNA for the CDR3 is TGTGCCAGAGACCGGGACGAGGGCTCCTACGAGCAGTACTTC.